The clone carrying this T cell receptor beta chain was detected many times. This specimen comes from a study of regulatory T cells in long-lasting Graves disease. Time point given: newly diagnosed GD, antithyroid drugs for less than 3 months. RNA extracted from PBMCs served as the sequencing template. For TCR beta, libraries came from iRepertoire HTBI primers and Arm-PCR of CDR3 regions. TCRdb recomputed calls from the multiplex PCR reads with MiXCR, one row per CDR3 protein. The table shows under 250,000 distinct CDR3 sequences, with about 19% occurring only once. The input for sequencing was peripheral blood mononuclear cells (PBMCs), taken at new diagnosis, from a patient treated with antithyroid drugs. The origin of this receptor is a female donor with Graves disease.

The CDR3 region is CASSVRGVAEAFF. The CDR3 DNA reads as TGTGCCAGCAGTGTTAGGGGGGTGGCTGAAGCTTTCTTT. The V and J genes are TRBV2 and TRBJ1-1; D perhaps matches TRBD1 (6 bases). The V end lost 4 bases, the J end lost 6 bases, and 12 bases lay between the germline ends. This CDR3 comprises 13 residues. Looked up from germline, CDR1 is SNHLY and CDR2 is FYNNEI.